This TCR beta chain was recorded in a study of T cells after yellow fever vaccination. This clonotype occurred many times. This CDR3 contains 15 residues. The ends lost 4 bases at V and 3 bases at J; junction bases unmatched: 8. The germline V gene encodes CDR1 MNHEY and CDR2 SVGAGI. Researchers made TCR cDNA using 5'RACE template switching, and this step added a universal primer site and UMIs. TCRdb independently ran MiXCR on the 5' RACE reads; one entry per CDR3 protein. The sample comprises some 400,000 distinct CDR3 sequences, about 6% of which are singletons, and approximately 16% rests with the top ten.

Sequences were derived from PBMCs, sampled 5 days after the yellow fever booster vaccination. This clonotype originated in a man younger than 45 who received the YFV17D yellow fever vaccine. The chain carries TRBV6-5 and TRBJ1-2, with TRBD1 matching 7 bases. The CDR3 region has the DNA TGTGCCAGCAGTTCCCCCAGGGACAGTCACTATGGCTACACCTTC. Translating it yields CASSSPRDSHYGYTF.